This TCR beta chain was identified during a study of T cell responses to AZD1222 COVID-19 vaccine. Study-level findings and limits: The study found Spike-specific TCR breadth and depth rose after two AZD1222 doses. At baseline, just five or six AZD1222 recipients tested seropositive. Most donors were white British and more were female, and clonal diversity was possibly underestimated.

Whether given at about 4 or about 12 weeks, second doses were pooled. This clone occurred once. The antigen remains unidentified. Assay used: immunoSEQ multiplex PCR; TCRdb lists only in-frame clones, some missing. Of approximately 88,000 clones in the sample, about 88% were seen once. The source material was peripheral blood, sampled 28 days after the second AZD1222 dose. The sequence came from an adult who received the AZD1222 COVID-19 vaccine.

The CDR3 nucleotides are TGTGCCAGTAGTACTACAGGGGGCGCGGATAATTCACCCCTCCACTTT. It encodes CASSTTGGADNSPLHF. V and J are TRBV19 and TRBJ1-6; 9 nucleotides match TRBD1. Germline values: CDR1 LNHDA, CDR2 SQIVND (reference sequence). The CDR3 has 16 residues. Trimming cost V 4 bases and J 5 bases; bases outside gene matches: 6.